Described below is a single TCR beta chain sequence and its context. Its matching antigen is unknown. The germline V gene has CDR1 SGHKS and CDR2 YYEKEE (reference sequence). Unmatched junction bases numbered 13, after V lost 6 bases and J lost 5 bases. The CDR3 is 16 amino acids. These data come from a study of T cell responses to AZD1222 COVID-19 vaccine. Regarding the study as a whole: The study sampled repertoires only after the peak T cell response. Baseline antibody screening turned up just five to seven seropositive AZD1222 recipients.

Method: immunoSEQ multiplex PCR; TCRdb's copy keeps in-frame clones and lacks some. The data hold some 130,000 clones, with about 91% observed a single time. The gene calls are TRBV5-5 and TRBJ1-4; 7 bases map to TRBD1. The receptor's source is an adult who received the AZD1222 COVID-19 vaccine. Sample: peripheral blood, taken 28 days after the second AZD1222 dose. CDR3 loop: CASNLQVGTENEKLFF. The DNA of the CDR3 is TGTGCCAGCAACTTACAAGTAGGGACAGAGAATGAAAAACTGTTTTTT. Drawing the rest from reference TRBV5-5 and TRBJ1-4, the complete variable domain is DAGVTQSPTHLIKTRGQQVTLRCSPISGHKSVSWYQQVLGQGPQFIFQYYEKEERGRGNFPDRFSARQFPNYSSELNVNALLLGDSALYLCASNLQVGTENEKLFFGSGTQLSVL.